These 10 T cell receptor beta chains share one sample of origin, sequenced in a study of human T cells and chemical hapten exposure. Time point defined: pre-sensitization, week 0. Treatment described: therapeutic diphenylcyclopropenone sensitization with weekly scalp DPC. TCRdb itself ran the RACE reads through MiXCR, one entry per CDR3 protein. This table has some 45,000 distinct CDR3 sequences, around 11% appearing once. Sequencing was performed on whole blood, taken in connection with sensitization to the hapten diphenylcyclopropenone (DPC). The receptors were gathered from a woman aged 30 to 39 with alopecia areata. Some clones in this sample may be carry-over from other donors' samples.

The chain carries TRBV20-1 and TRBJ2-2; 11 bases are a match to TRBD2. V shed 1 base and J 7 bases; nucleotides not matched to a gene: 11. Germline loops: CDR1 DFQATT, CDR2 SNEGSKA (reference sequence). The CDR3 spans 17 residues. Here the CDR3 DNA reads TGCAGTGCTAGAGGGGGTCATAGCGGGAGGGCGGTCGGGGAGCTGTTTTTT. Its protein is CSARGGHSGRAVGELFF.

The gene calls are TRBV7-2 and TRBJ2-2, with no clear D. V was pared by 2 bases and J by 2 bases, with 9 bases between. The CDR3 sequence is 15 residues long. Germline V gene sequence: CDR1 SGHTA, CDR2 FQGNSA. The CDR3 spells CASSLQAVNTGELFF. The CDR3 nucleotides read TGTGCCAGCAGCTTACAAGCAGTTAACACCGGGGAGCTGTTTTTT.

In its sample, this clonotype ranks as medium-sized. This sequence joins TRBV9 and TRBJ2-7, with 8 bases identical to TRBD2. The germline V gene has CDR1 SGDLS and CDR2 YYNGEE. The CDR3 totals 17 residues. The junction had 12 bases not matched to a gene; V was cut back by 0 bases and J by 4 bases. In DNA form, the CDR3 reads TGTGCCAGCAGCGTAGCCGTCGGGGGGGCATCGGAATACGAGCAGTACTTC. It specifies CASSVAVGGASEYEQYF.

This clonotype was observed many times. V usage is TRBV12-3 or TRBV12-4 and J usage is TRBJ2-6; D is unclear. The CDR3 is 13 amino acids. Trimming left V 7 bases short and J 1 base short, with 5 bases between. The DNA for the CDR3 is TGTGCCAGCATTAAGTCTGGGGCCAACGTCCTGACTTTC. It is translated as CASIKSGANVLTF.

Ten or more counts support this clonotype. The gene calls are TRBV28 and TRBJ2-1; no firm D call. Deletions cut 5 bases from V and 5 bases from J, with 16 bases between. Germline V gene lookup returns CDR1 MDHEN and CDR2 SYDVKM. This CDR3 is 15 amino acids long. This CDR3 reads CASSLPGTKNNEQFF. The CDR3 nucleotides are TGTGCCAGCAGTCTCCCCGGAACTAAGAACAATGAGCAGTTCTTC.

This clonotype has just a few counts. The chain joins TRBV20-1 to TRBJ1-5, with 7 nucleotides matching TRBD1. After removal of 3 bases from V and 3 bases from J, the junction contained 5 bases not matched to a gene. In germline, CDR1 is DFQATT, CDR2 SNEGSKA (reference sequence). This CDR3 is built from 14 residues. The DNA of the CDR3 is TGCAGTGCTAGGACAGGGCTCCCCAATCAGCCCCAGCATTTT. It encodes CSARTGLPNQPQHF.

This clonotype was seen many times. The chain recombines TRBV6-2 or TRBV6-3 with TRBJ2-4; TRBD2 matches at 13 bases. J lost 2 bases, V lost 7 bases, and 11 bases had no gene match. Per germline, CDR1 MNHEY and CDR2 SVGEGT. The CDR3 covers 18 residues. The CDR3 spells CASTELAGGPTSKNIQYF. CDR3 nucleotide sequence: TGTGCCAGCACCGAACTAGCGGGAGGGCCTACTTCCAAAAACATTCAGTACTTC.

This clonotype was detected ten times or more. V gene TRBV27 combines with J gene TRBJ1-1; possibly TRBD1 for D (6 bases). The ends were cut back, 5 bases at V and 1 base at J, with 14 bases in the middle. CDR3 length: 15 amino acids. CDR1 MNHEY and CDR2 SMNVEV come from the germline V gene (reference sequence). CDR3 residues: CASSPLRGRNTEAFF. Here the CDR3 DNA reads TGTGCCAGCAGTCCACTCAGGGGTCGGAACACTGAAGCTTTCTTT.

This clonotype came up many times. V is TRBV6-2 or TRBV6-3 and J is TRBJ1-1; 7 bases map to TRBD1. CDR3 length: 16 amino acids. V shed 5 bases, J shed 1 base, and the junction held 10 bases outside the gene matches. The germline V gene has CDR1 MNHEY and CDR2 SVGEGT. CDR3 bases: TGTGCCAGCAGTCCTCTCCCGGGACAGACGAACACTGAAGCTTTCTTT. This encodes CASSPLPGQTNTEAFF.

This clonotype appeared a few times. The CDR3 DNA reads as TGTGCCAGCAGCTTCCGAGGGCGGACCTCCTACGAGCAGTACTTC. This sequence encodes CASSFRGRTSYEQYF. The chain uses TRBV11-2 and TRBJ2-7, with D perhaps matching TRBD2 (5 bases). CDR3 size: 15 residues. Trimming took off 3 bases at V and 0 bases at J, with 12 bases between the two ends. Germline V gene lookup returns CDR1 SGHAT and CDR2 FQNNGV.